This T cell receptor (beta chain) appears in the sequencing data of a study of blood T cell repertoires in COVID-19. This table comes from immunoSEQ multiplex PCR, and its TCRdb copy is limited to in-frame clones, with some not included. The table lists under 130,000 clones, 80% to 90% of them singletons. Germline V gene data show CDR1 as MNHEY and CDR2 as SMNVEV (reference sequence). V lost 5 bases to trimming and J lost 4 bases; unmatched junction nucleotides: 7. The CDR3 has 15 amino acids. This receptor was identified in a human donor in a cohort sampled during active COVID-19. Material: peripheral blood. This chain joins TRBV27 and TRBJ1-2; 10 nucleotides line up with TRBD1. The CDR3 loop is CASSRDRGQVYGYTF. The CDR3 DNA sequence: TGTGCCAGCAGTAGAGACAGGGGGCAAGTCTATGGCTACACCTTC.